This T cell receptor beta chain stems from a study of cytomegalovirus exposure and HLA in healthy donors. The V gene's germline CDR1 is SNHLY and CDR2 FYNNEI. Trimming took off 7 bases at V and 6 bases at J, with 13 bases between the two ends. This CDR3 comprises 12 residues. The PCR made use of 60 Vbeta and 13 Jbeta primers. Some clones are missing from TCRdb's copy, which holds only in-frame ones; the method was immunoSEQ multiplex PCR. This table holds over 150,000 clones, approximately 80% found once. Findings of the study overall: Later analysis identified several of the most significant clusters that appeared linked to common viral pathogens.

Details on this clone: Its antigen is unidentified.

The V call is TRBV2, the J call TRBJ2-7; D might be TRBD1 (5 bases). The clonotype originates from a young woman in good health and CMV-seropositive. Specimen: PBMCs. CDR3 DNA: TGTGCCAGCACTACGACAGCGATCGAGCAGTACTTC. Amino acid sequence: CASTTTAIEQYF.